The clone carrying this T cell receptor beta chain is a singleton in its sample. Antigen specificity is unknown. These data belong to a study of early T cells in non-severe SARS-CoV-2 infection. Study overall: Alpha and beta chains were unpaired, from unsorted whole-blood bulk RNA.

Germline CDR1 and CDR2: SGHVS and FNYEAQ. The CDR3 is 15 residues long. V lost 5 bases, J lost 4 bases, and 17 bases lay in between. Points from the study as a whole: VDJdb matches were skewed toward anti-spike CD8 T cell responses.

Unique molecular identifier tags were affixed to discrete cDNA molecules. TCRdb ran MiXCR on the 5' RACE reads and lists one entry per CDR3 protein. This table holds some 87,000 distinct CDR3 sequences, roughly an eighth found once. The chain couples TRBV7-6 to TRBJ1-2, with D possibly TRBD1 on 5 matching bases. The receptor was isolated from an adult who was a healthcare worker with PCR-confirmed SARS-CoV-2 infection or an uninfected control (not recorded which). The sequencing sample was made of whole blood. In nucleotides, the CDR3 is TGTGCCAGCAGCCCCCGGGACGGCTGGAGCTATGGCTACACCTTC. Translated, it gives CASSPRDGWSYGYTF.